Listed here are 13 T cell receptor beta chains from one sample, sequenced in a study of patients and donors after allogeneic stem cell transplantation (dated by TCRdb to the early 2020s). The library was obtained by RT-PCR. Sequencing was performed on a NextSeq 550. In TCRdb, the public reads were trimmed at Q25 with fastp and aligned with MiXCR, with productive beta chains retained. Every entry covers one CDR3 protein and lists the most common genes and DNA from its rows. Within this sample are approximately 170,000 distinct CDR3 sequences, with nearly 25% of them counted one time only. About 25% of the sample is taken by the ten largest. Sequencing was performed on blood, either unsorted or a sorted T cell fraction (not recorded which). The receptors here all came from a human donor who was either an allogeneic HSCT recipient or a stem cell or donor lymphocyte infusion donor (not recorded which). It is not recorded whose cells these are; they may come from a transplant donor.

This clonotype was observed a handful of times. The V call is TRBV12-3 or TRBV12-4, the J call TRBJ1-1; unclear D gene. Trimming shortened V by 2 bases and J by 3 bases, and 10 bases separated the two germline ends. The CDR3 has 14 amino acids. CDR3 bases: TGTGCCAGCAGTTTACTGGGCTGGGACACTGAAGCTTTCTTT. Amino acids: CASSLLGWDTEAFF.

J is TRBJ2-7 and V is TRBV5-1, with TRBD1 as a possible D gene (5 bases). This CDR3 contains 11 residues. CDR1 and CDR2 from the germline V gene are SGHRS and YFSETQ. V was clipped by 5 bases and J by 5 bases, with 8 bases between them. The CDR3 DNA follows: TGCGCCAGCAGTTCCAGGGACGAGCAGTACTTC. Translation: CASSSRDEQYF.

The chain uses TRBV7-4 and TRBJ1-2; 10 bases line up with TRBD1. Germline V gene lookup returns CDR1 SGHVT and CDR2 SQSDAQ. Trimming took 4 bases from V and 3 from J; bases not matched to a gene: 8. CDR3 length: 16 residues. CDR3 nucleotides: TGTGCCAGCAGCTCCGGGACAGGGGCCCCCGACTATGGCTACACCTTC. This gives the protein CASSSGTGAPDYGYTF.

The chain has TRBV20-1 and TRBJ1-2; 7 bases are a match to TRBD1. Looked up from germline, CDR1 is DFQATT and CDR2 is SNEGSKA (reference sequence). The CDR3 is 15 amino acids. J was trimmed by 2 bases and V by 3 bases; bases with no gene match: 9. CDR3 sequence reads: CSASPLDRPNYGYTF. CDR3 coding DNA: TGCAGTGCTAGCCCTCTGGACAGGCCCAACTATGGCTACACCTTC.

This chain connects TRBV15 to TRBJ2-1, with 13 positions matching TRBD2. The germline V gene has CDR1 LNHNV and CDR2 YYDKDF (reference sequence). The length of the CDR3 is 15 residues. V was clipped by 1 base and J by 8 bases; unmatched bases: 2. The CDR3 sequence: CATSRGTSGSHEQFF. As DNA, the CDR3 is TGTGCCACCAGCAGAGGGACTAGCGGGAGCCATGAGCAGTTCTTC.

The chain combines TRBV5-6 with TRBJ2-7; D gene unclear. Germline V CDR1 and CDR2: SGHDT, YYEEEE. The CDR3 is 12 residues long. V gave up 7 bases and J gave up 3 bases, with 11 bases separating them. CDR3 bases: TGTGCCAGCTCCCGCTCCCTCTACGAGCAGTACTTC. It translates to CASSRSLYEQYF.

Only a few counts were recorded for this clonotype. V gene TRBV20-1 combines with J gene TRBJ1-2; 9 bases match TRBD1. The germline V gene has CDR1 DFQATT and CDR2 SNEGSKA (reference sequence). The CDR3 totals 12 residues. V dropped 6 bases and J dropped 10; count of bases not matched to a gene: 9. CDR3 DNA: TGCAGTGCAACCGGGACAGGGCCGTTCTACACCTTC. Its protein is CSATGTGPFYTF.

This clonotype has more than one count but fewer than ten. The chain couples TRBV24-1 to TRBJ2-1; D unclear. Germline loops: CDR1 KGHDR, CDR2 SFDVKD. The V end was cut by 0 bases, the J end by 5 bases, with 7 bases between. The CDR3 totals 14 residues. The CDR3 spells CATSDLSLHNEQFF. The CDR3 DNA follows: TGTGCCACCAGTGATTTGAGTCTTCACAATGAGCAGTTCTTC.

The chain combines TRBV29-1 with TRBJ1-1, with D possibly matching TRBD1 (6 bases). Between the trimmed V and J ends, which lost 7 bases and 1 base, there was a span of 16 bases. CDR1 is SQVTM, CDR2 ANQGSEA, per germline. The CDR3 runs 14 residues. The CDR3 reads CSGSIGQRNTEAFF. DNA for the CDR3: TGCAGCGGGTCAATAGGACAGAGGAACACTGAAGCTTTCTTT.

The sample holds many counts of this clonotype. This sequence joins TRBV6-2 or TRBV6-3 and TRBJ1-5; D is ambiguous. CDR3 length: 16 amino acids. The V end was cut by 0 bases, the J end by 0 bases, with 9 bases between. Germline V gene lookup returns CDR1 MNHEY and CDR2 SVGEGT. CDR3 in DNA: TGTGCCAGCAGTTACTCGGACGGCCATAGCAATCAGCCCCAGCATTTT. This translates into CASSYSDGHSNQPQHF.

This clonotype was seen only a few times. The chain couples TRBV6-2 or TRBV6-3 to TRBJ2-5, with 10 bases identical to TRBD1. The CDR3 sequence is 18 residues long. Germline V CDR1 and CDR2: MNHEY, SVGEGT. V was pared by 2 bases and J by 4 bases, with 13 bases of the junction left unmatched. The CDR3 spells CASSYARDRGMAGETQYF. The CDR3 region has the DNA TGTGCCAGCAGTTACGCCCGGGACAGGGGAATGGCGGGAGAGACCCAGTACTTC.

Only a few counts were recorded for this clonotype. The chain links TRBV29-1 to TRBJ1-1; D might be TRBD1 (5 bases). This CDR3 region has 11 residues. V dropped 4 bases and J dropped 6 bases, with 9 bases sitting between them. The germline CDR1 and CDR2 sequences are SQVTM and ANQGSEA. DNA of the CDR3: TGCAGCGTTGTAGGGGCATCTGAAGCTTTCTTT. Encoded protein: CSVVGASEAFF.

The chain carries TRBV10-2 and TRBJ1-1; D is ambiguous. CDR3 length equals 13 residues. Per germline, CDR1 WSHSY and CDR2 SAAADI. The V end lost 6 bases, the J end lost 4 bases, and 12 bases lay between the germline ends. CDR3 in amino acids: CASSKTDFTEAFF. The CDR3 nucleotides are TGCGCCAGCAGCAAAACAGATTTCACTGAAGCTTTCTTT.